This entry is about one T cell receptor (beta chain). Antigen unknown. This entry belongs to a study of tumor-infiltrating lymphocytes in localized non-small cell lung cancer. Study conclusions and caveats: No T-cell fraction difference was seen between IM1 and IM2 tumors.

The germline CDR1 and CDR2 sequences are LNHNV and YYDKDF (reference sequence). The CDR3 spans 14 residues. The V segment lost 4 bases and the J segment 4 bases; nucleotides outside the gene matches: 3. The protocol was immunoSEQ multiplex PCR, while the TCRdb copy is restricted to in-frame clones and leaves out a portion. The table records more than 10,000 clones, 70% to 85% of them present only once. The V call is TRBV15, the J call TRBJ2-1; 8 positions match TRBD2. Sequenced input: uninvolved lung tissue not adjacent to the tumor. The sequence derives from a human donor with non-small cell lung cancer. CDR3 in DNA: TGTGCCACCAGCATCGGGGGGGTTTACAATGAGCAGTTCTTC. Translating gives CATSIGGVYNEQFF.